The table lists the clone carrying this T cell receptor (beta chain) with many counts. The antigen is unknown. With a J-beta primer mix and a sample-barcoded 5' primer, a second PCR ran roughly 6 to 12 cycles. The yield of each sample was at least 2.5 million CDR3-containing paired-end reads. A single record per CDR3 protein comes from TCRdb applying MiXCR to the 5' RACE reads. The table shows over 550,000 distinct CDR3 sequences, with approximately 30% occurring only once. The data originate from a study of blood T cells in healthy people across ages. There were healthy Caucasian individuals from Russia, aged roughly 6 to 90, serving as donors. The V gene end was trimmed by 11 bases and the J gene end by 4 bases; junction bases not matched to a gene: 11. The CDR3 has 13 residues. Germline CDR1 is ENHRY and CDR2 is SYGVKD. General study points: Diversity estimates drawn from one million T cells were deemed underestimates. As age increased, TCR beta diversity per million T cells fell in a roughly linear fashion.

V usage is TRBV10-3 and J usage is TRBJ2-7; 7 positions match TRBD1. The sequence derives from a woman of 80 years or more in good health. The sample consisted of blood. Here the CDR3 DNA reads TGTGCCGCAACTCCGGGACAGTTGTACGAGCAGTACTTC. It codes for CAATPGQLYEQYF.